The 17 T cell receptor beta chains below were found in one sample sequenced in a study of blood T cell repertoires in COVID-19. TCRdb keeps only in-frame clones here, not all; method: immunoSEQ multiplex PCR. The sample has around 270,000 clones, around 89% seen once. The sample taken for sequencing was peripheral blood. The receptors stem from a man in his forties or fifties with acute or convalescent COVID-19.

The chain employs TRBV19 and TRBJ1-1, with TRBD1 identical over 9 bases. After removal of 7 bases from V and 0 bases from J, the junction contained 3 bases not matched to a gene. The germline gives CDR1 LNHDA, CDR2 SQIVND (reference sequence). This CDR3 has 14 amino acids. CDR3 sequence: CASTGDRVNTEAFF. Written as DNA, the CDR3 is TGTGCCAGTACGGGGGACAGGGTGAACACTGAAGCTTTCTTT.

The CDR3 loop is CASSLWGVAEKLFF. In nucleotides, the CDR3 is TGTGCCAGCAGCTTATGGGGGGTGGCGGAAAAACTGTTTTTT. This rearrangement joins TRBV5-6 to TRBJ1-4; D perhaps matches TRBD1 (5 bases). The V gene lost 2 bases and the J gene lost 8 bases, with 13 bases spanning the gap. The germline V gene has CDR1 SGHDT and CDR2 YYEEEE. CDR3 size: 14 residues.

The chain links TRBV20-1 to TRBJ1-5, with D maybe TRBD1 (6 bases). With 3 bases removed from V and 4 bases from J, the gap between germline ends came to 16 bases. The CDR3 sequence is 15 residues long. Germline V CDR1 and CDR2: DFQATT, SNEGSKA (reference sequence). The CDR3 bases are TGCAGTGCTAGTAATGGGGCAGGGGCAAATCAGCCCCAGCATTTT. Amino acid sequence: CSASNGAGANQPQHF.

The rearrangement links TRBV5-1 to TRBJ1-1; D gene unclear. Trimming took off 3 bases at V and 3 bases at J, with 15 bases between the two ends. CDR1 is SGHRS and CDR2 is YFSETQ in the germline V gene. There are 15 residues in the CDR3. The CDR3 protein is CASSSFGREDTEAFF. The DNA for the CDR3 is TGCGCCAGCAGCTCCTTCGGGAGGGAGGACACTGAAGCTTTCTTT.

CDR3 sequence (DNA): TGTGCCAGCAGGCCACACAGGGGAAATTCACCCCTCCACTTT. Translated, it gives CASRPHRGNSPLHF. The genes are TRBV14 and TRBJ1-6, with 7 bases that match TRBD1. CDR1 and CDR2 (germline): SGHDN, FVKESK. The CDR3 has 14 amino acids. The V gene end was trimmed by 6 bases and the J gene end by 7 bases; junction bases not matched to a gene: 6.

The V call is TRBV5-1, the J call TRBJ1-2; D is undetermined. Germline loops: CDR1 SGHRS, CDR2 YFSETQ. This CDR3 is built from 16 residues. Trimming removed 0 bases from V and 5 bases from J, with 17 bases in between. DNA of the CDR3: TGCGCCAGCAGCTTGGGATGGAGCGGAGGGCTATATGGCTACACCTTC. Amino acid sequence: CASSLGWSGGLYGYTF.

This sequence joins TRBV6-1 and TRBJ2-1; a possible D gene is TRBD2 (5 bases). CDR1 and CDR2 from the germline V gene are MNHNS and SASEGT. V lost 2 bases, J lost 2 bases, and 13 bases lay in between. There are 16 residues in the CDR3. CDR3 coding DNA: TGTGCCAGCAGTGAAACGGGGAACGGGGCCTACAATGAGCAGTTCTTC. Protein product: CASSETGNGAYNEQFF.

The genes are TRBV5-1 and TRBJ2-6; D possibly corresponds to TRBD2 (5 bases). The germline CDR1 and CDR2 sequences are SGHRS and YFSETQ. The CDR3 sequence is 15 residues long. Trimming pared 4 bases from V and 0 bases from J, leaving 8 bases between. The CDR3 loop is CASSGGGSGANVLTF. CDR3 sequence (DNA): TGCGCCAGCAGCGGCGGAGGCTCTGGGGCCAACGTCCTGACTTTC.

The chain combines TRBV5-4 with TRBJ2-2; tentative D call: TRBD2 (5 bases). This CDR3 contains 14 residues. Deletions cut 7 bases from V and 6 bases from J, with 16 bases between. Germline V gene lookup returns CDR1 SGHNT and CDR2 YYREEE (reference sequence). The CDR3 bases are TGTGCCAGCCGTGCACAAGGAGCGGCCGGGGAGCTGTTTTTT. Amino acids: CASRAQGAAGELFF.

In nucleotides, the CDR3 is TGTGCCAGCTCACAGGACAGGCTTGCCCTTGAAGCTTTCTTT. Its protein product is CASSQDRLALEAFF. The chain couples TRBV18 to TRBJ1-1; 7 nucleotides agree with TRBD1. Germline loops: CDR1 KGHSH, CDR2 LQKENI. The CDR3 runs to 14 residues. V was clipped by 4 bases and J by 7 bases; unmatched bases: 9.

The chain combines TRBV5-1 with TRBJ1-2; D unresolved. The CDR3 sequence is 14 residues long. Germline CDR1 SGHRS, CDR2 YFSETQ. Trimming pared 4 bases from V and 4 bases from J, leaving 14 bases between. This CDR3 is CASSRNIGSYGYTF. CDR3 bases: TGCGCCAGCAGCAGGAATATCGGGAGCTATGGCTACACCTTC.

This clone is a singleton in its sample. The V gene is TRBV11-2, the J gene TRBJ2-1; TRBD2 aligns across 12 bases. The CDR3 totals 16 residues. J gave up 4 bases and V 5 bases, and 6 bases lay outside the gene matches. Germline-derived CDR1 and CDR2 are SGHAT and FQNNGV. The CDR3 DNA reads TGTGCCAGCAGCAATCGACTAGCGGGGGTGTACAATGAGCAGTTCTTC. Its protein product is CASSNRLAGVYNEQFF.

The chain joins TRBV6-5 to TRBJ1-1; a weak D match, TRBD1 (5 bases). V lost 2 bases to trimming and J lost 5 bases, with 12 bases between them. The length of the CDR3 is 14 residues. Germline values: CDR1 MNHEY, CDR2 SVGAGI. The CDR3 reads CASSYSRVGTEAFF. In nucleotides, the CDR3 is TGTGCCAGCAGTTACAGCAGGGTAGGGACTGAAGCTTTCTTT.

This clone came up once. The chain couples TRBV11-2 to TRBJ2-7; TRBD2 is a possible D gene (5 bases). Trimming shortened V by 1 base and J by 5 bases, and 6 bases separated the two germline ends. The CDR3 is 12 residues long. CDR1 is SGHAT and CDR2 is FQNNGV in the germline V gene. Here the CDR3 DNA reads TGTGCCAGCAGCTTAGGAGGGAACGAGCAGTACTTC. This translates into CASSLGGNEQYF.

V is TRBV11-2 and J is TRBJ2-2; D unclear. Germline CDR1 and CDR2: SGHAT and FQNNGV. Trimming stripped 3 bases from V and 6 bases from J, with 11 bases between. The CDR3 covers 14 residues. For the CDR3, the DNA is TGTGCCAGCAGCTTTCAAACAGCCGCCGGGGAGCTGTTTTTT. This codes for CASSFQTAAGELFF.

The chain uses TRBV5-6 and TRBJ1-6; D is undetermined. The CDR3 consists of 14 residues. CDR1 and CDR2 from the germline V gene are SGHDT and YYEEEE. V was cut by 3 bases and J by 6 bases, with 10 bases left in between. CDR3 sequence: CASSSLYSNSPLHF. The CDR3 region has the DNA TGTGCCAGCAGCTCCCTTTACAGTAATTCACCCCTCCACTTT.

Here the CDR3 reads CASSPLGNTIYF. CDR3 in DNA: TGTGCCAGCAGTCCTTTAGGAAACACCATATATTTT. The genes are TRBV4-2 and TRBJ1-3, with D unclear. This CDR3 is 12 amino acids long. Germline V gives CDR1 LGHNA, CDR2 YNFKEQ. V was cut by 6 bases and J by 4 bases, with 7 bases left in between.